This T cell receptor (beta chain) was captured by sequencing in a study of T cells in Graves' hyperthyroidism and ophthalmopathy. Study findings and constraints: Within blood appeared most thyroid clonotypes that had expanded above 0.001. The authors' 13 V-J model separated ophthalmopathy from stable hyperthyroidism.

Note on this clonotype: What it binds is unknown.

Hyperthyroidism of Graves' type that showed no ophthalmopathy progression within 18 months was stable. Diagnoses were established using clinical symptoms, serum thyroxine and TRAb, thyroid ultrasound and orbital computed tomography. The V segment lost 7 bases and the J segment 6 bases; nucleotides outside the gene matches: 9. Per the germline V gene, CDR1 is SQVTM and CDR2 is ANQGSEA. This CDR3 spans 13 amino acids. Researchers took RNA transcripts and amplified the TCR beta CDR3 regions from them. The study used the HTBI primer set for a first-round RT-PCR of the TCR CDR3. TCRdb redid the calling of the multiplex PCR reads with MiXCR, one entry per CDR3 protein. There are around 97,000 distinct CDR3 sequences in the sample; over 45% occur only once, and about 28% lies in the top ten.

This TCR came from a middle-aged man with Graves' hyperthyroidism. The rearrangement joins TRBV29-1 to TRBJ1-1, with 9 bases lining up with TRBD1. The sequenced sample was blood. In DNA, the CDR3 is TGCAGCGCCACCCCGAGACAGGGGGCTGAAGCTTTCTTT. Translation: CSATPRQGAEAFF.